These 5 T cell receptor beta chains were sequenced from one sample in a study of T cells in Graves' hyperthyroidism and ophthalmopathy. Amplified TCR beta CDR3 regions derived from RNA transcripts. During a first-round RT-PCR of the TCR CDR3, the HTBI primer set was used. TCRdb used MiXCR to reprocess the multiplex PCR reads, holding one entry per CDR3 protein. This sample has under 350,000 distinct CDR3 sequences, with approximately 17% found just once. The specimen sequenced was blood. The receptors were sampled from a woman aged 60-70 years with Graves' ophthalmopathy.

This clonotype was seen repeatedly, ten times or more. The V gene is TRBV27, the J gene TRBJ2-3; D might be TRBD1 (5 bases). Germline V gene lookup returns CDR1 MNHEY and CDR2 SMNVEV (reference sequence). Trimming removed 8 bases at V and 6 bases at J, with 21 bases between. There are 15 residues in the CDR3. CDR3 coding DNA: TGTGCCAGCGCCTGGGAAGGGGCGTCAGGGGATACGCAGTATTTT. Its translation is CASAWEGASGDTQYF.

This clonotype was detected only a few times. This may arise from a read error, as a much more abundant clone is one base away. The chain links TRBV12-3 or TRBV12-4 to TRBJ1-5, with a possible D match to TRBD1 (6 bases). The CDR3 is 14 amino acids. CDR3 nucleotide sequence: TGTGCCAGCAGTCCTACAGGGTTCAATCGGCCCCAGCATTTT. Amino acid sequence: CASSPTGFNRPQHF.

This clonotype was counted ten times or more. The CDR3 loop reads CASMLSLYGYTF. The CDR3 DNA reads TGTGCCAGCATGTTGAGTCTCTATGGCTACACCTTC. This sequence joins TRBV6-1 and TRBJ1-2; no firm D call. CDR3 length: 12 residues. Germline lookup yields CDR1 MNHNS and CDR2 SASEGT. The V and J ends lost 7 bases and 4 bases respectively, with 10 bases between them.

DNA for the CDR3: TGTGCCAGCAGTCCGCCGGGACACGGCGAGCAGTACTTC. It specifies CASSPPGHGEQYF. The chain employs TRBV6-1 and TRBJ2-7, with D possibly matching TRBD1 (6 bases). With 5 bases removed from V and 6 bases from J, the gap between germline ends came to 14 bases. Germline CDR1 is MNHNS and CDR2 is SASEGT. This CDR3 comprises 13 residues.

This clonotype was observed many times. V and J are TRBV12-3 or TRBV12-4 and TRBJ2-4; D gene unclear. V was pared by 1 base and J by 0 bases, with 4 bases between. The CDR3 is 14 residues long. This CDR3 reads CASSLGLAKNIQYF. The CDR3 nucleotides are TGTGCCAGCAGTTTAGGACTAGCCAAAAACATTCAGTACTTC.